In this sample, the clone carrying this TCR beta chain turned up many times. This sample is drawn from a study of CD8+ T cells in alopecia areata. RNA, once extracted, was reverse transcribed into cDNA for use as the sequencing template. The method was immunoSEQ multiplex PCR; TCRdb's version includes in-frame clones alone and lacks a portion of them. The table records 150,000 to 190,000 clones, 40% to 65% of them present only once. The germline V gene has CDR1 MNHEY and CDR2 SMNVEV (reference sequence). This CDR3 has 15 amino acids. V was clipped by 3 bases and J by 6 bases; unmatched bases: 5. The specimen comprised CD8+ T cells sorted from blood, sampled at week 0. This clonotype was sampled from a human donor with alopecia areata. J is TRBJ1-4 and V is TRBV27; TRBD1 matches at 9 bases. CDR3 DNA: TGTGCCAGCAGTTTCGGGACAGGGAAGTATGAAAAACTGTTTTTT. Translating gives CASSFGTGKYEKLFF.